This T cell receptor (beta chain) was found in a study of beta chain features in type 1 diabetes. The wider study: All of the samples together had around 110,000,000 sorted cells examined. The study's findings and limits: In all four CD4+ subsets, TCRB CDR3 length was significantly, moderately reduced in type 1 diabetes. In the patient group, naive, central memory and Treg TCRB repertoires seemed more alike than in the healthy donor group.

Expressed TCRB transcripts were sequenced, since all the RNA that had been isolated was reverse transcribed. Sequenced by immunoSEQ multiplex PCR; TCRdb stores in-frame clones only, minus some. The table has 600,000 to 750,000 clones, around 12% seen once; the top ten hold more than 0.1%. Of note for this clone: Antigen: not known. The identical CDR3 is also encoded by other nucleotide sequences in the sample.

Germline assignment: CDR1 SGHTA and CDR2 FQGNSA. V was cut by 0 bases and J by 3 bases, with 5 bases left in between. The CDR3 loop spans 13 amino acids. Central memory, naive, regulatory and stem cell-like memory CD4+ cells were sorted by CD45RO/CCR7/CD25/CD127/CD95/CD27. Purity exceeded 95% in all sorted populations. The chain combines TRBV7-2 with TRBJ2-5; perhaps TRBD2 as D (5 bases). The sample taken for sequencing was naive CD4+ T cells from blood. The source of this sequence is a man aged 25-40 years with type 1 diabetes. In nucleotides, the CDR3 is TGTGCCAGCAGCTTAGCGAGGGAAGAGACCCAGTACTTC. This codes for CASSLAREETQYF.